The next 20 T cell receptor beta chains were all read from a single sample in a study of blood T cell repertoires in COVID-19. Sequenced by immunoSEQ multiplex PCR; TCRdb stores in-frame clones only, minus some. The sample yields around 20,000 clones, about 86% seen once. Sequencing input: peripheral blood. Source of these receptors: a human donor in a cohort sampled during active COVID-19.

CDR3 protein: CAWSTGQGGYGYTF. CDR3 DNA: TGTGCCTGGAGTACAGGACAGGGGGGGTATGGCTACACCTTC. J is TRBJ1-2 and V is TRBV30, with 10 bases fitting TRBD1. The CDR3 is 14 residues long. After removal of 2 bases from V and 5 bases from J, the junction contained 5 bases not matched to a gene. The germline V gene encodes CDR1 GTSNPN and CDR2 SVGIG (reference sequence).

The chain links TRBV19 to TRBJ1-4, with 7 bases identical to TRBD1. Germline CDR1 reads LNHDA; CDR2 reads SQIVND (reference sequence). This CDR3 has 14 residues. V lost 3 bases and J lost 8; bases outside the gene matches: 6. The CDR3 here is CASSMGTVKEKLFF. The CDR3 nucleotides read TGTGCCAGTAGTATGGGGACAGTGAAGGAAAAACTGTTTTTT.

This rearrangement joins TRBV5-4 to TRBJ2-3, with D tentatively TRBD2 (5 bases). CDR1 and CDR2 from the germline V gene are SGHNT and YYREEE (reference sequence). The CDR3 contains 16 residues. V was clipped by 0 bases and J by 1 base, with 12 bases between them. CDR3 bases: TGTGCCAGCAGCTTGGATCGGCCAGCGGGCACAGATACGCAGTATTTT. It yields the protein CASSLDRPAGTDTQYF.

The count of this clone is one. The gene calls are TRBV7-9 and TRBJ2-1; TRBD2 matches 10 bases. Germline V lookup: CDR1 SEHNR, CDR2 FQNEAQ (reference sequence). The ends lost 5 bases at V and 2 bases at J; junction bases unmatched: 9. CDR3 length equals 17 residues. The CDR3 is CASSPQSGRAAYNEQFF. DNA of the CDR3: TGTGCCAGCAGCCCTCAGAGCGGGAGGGCGGCCTACAATGAGCAGTTCTTC.

This clone was observed once. This rearrangement joins TRBV9 to TRBJ1-1; TRBD1 matches at 8 bases. The CDR3 sequence is 18 residues long. V shed 3 bases, J shed 4 bases, and the junction held 17 bases outside the gene matches. Germline V gene data show CDR1 as SGDLS and CDR2 as YYNGEE. CDR3 sequence (DNA): TGTGCCAGCAGCGATCGTAGCTCCGCAGGGGGCGTCTCCACTGAAGCTTTCTTT. Encoded protein: CASSDRSSAGGVSTEAFF.

The chain combines TRBV6-5 with TRBJ2-7; tentative D call: TRBD1 (6 bases). The V gene lost 4 bases and the J gene lost 4 bases, with 14 bases spanning the gap. The germline V gene encodes CDR1 MNHEY and CDR2 SVGAGI. The CDR3 is 14 amino acids. The DNA of the CDR3 is TGTGCCAGCAGTTCCCGGGACACTACATACGAGCAGTACTTC. This codes for CASSSRDTTYEQYF.

The rearrangement joins TRBV19 to TRBJ1-1, with 10 nucleotides matching TRBD1. Per the germline V gene, CDR1 is LNHDA and CDR2 is SQIVND (reference sequence). The trim removed 2 bases at V and 11 bases at J, leaving 11 bases unmatched. The CDR3 loop spans 15 amino acids. The DNA of the CDR3 is TGTGCCAGTAGTATATCCGACAGGGGGCCCGGGGGGGCTTTCTTT. It translates to CASSISDRGPGGAFF.

This clone was recorded only once. The chain links TRBV5-6 to TRBJ1-6; the match to TRBD1 covers 11 bases. The CDR3 runs 14 residues. Germline V gives CDR1 SGHDT, CDR2 YYEEEE. J was trimmed by 12 bases and V by 4 bases; bases with no gene match: 6. Here the CDR3 DNA reads TGTGCCAGCAGCACAGGACAGGGGGCTCGACCCCTCCACTTT. Translated: CASSTGQGARPLHF. The whole variable domain, remainder taken from reference TRBV5-6 and TRBJ1-6, is DAGVTQSPTHLIKTRGQQVTLRCSPKSGHDTVSWYQQALGQGPQFIFQYYEEEERQRGNFPDRFSGHQFPNYSSELNVNALLLGDSALYLCASSTGQGARPLHFGNGTRLTVT.

This chain links TRBV6-5 with TRBJ1-1; 7 bases are a match to TRBD1. Germline V lookup: CDR1 MNHEY, CDR2 SVGAGI. This CDR3 contains 13 residues. V was clipped by 8 bases and J by 2 bases; unmatched bases: 5. The CDR3 nucleotides are TGTGCCAGCGGTAACAGGGGAAACACTGAAGCTTTCTTT. Translated, it gives CASGNRGNTEAFF.

The chain carries TRBV13 and TRBJ2-7; 14 bases are shared with TRBD2. With V trimmed by 5 bases and J by 4 bases, 4 bases remained unmatched. CDR3 length equals 15 residues. Germline assignment: CDR1 PRHDT and CDR2 FYEKMQ (reference sequence). CDR3 sequence: CASSPGTSGSYEQYF. Here the CDR3 DNA reads TGTGCCAGCAGCCCCGGGACTAGCGGGAGTTACGAGCAGTACTTC.

V and J are TRBV5-1 and TRBJ1-5, with 9 positions matching TRBD1. The germline CDR1 and CDR2 sequences are SGHRS and YFSETQ. J gave up 4 bases and V 2 bases, and 4 bases lay outside the gene matches. There are 15 residues in the CDR3. The DNA of the CDR3 is TGCGCCAGCAGCTTTGGGGGACAGGGTAATCAGCCCCAGCATTTT. Translated: CASSFGGQGNQPQHF.

The gene calls are TRBV27 and TRBJ2-1; D might be TRBD1 (6 bases). This CDR3 spans 15 amino acids. V lost 4 bases and J lost 6, with 16 bases in between. Germline-derived CDR1 and CDR2 are MNHEY and SMNVEV (reference sequence). The CDR3 coding sequence is TGTGCCAGCAGTTCCCTCCGGGACACTTCCAATGAGCAGTTCTTC. Translated: CASSSLRDTSNEQFF.

V is TRBV5-1 and J is TRBJ1-4; 7 bases map to TRBD1. This CDR3 region has 12 residues. Germline assignment: CDR1 SGHRS and CDR2 YFSETQ. The V and J ends lost 4 bases and 8 bases, in that order; junction bases with no gene match: 2. The CDR3 protein is CASSGDREKLFF. CDR3 nucleotides: TGCGCCAGCAGCGGGGACAGAGAAAAACTGTTTTTT.

The genes are TRBV2 and TRBJ2-7; D not resolved. Germline V lookup: CDR1 SNHLY, CDR2 FYNNEI. The CDR3 is made up of 11 amino acids. Trimming cost V 4 bases and J 4 bases, with 5 bases left between them. The CDR3 DNA reads as TGTGCCAGCAGTGGCACATACGAGCAGTACTTC. Its protein is CASSGTYEQYF.

This clone was picked up a small number of times. This chain uses TRBV10-3 with TRBJ2-7, with TRBD2 matching 7 bases. Germline V gene lookup returns CDR1 ENHRY and CDR2 SYGVKD. Trimming at V came to 4 bases and at J to 1 base, leaving 4 bases not matched to a gene. The CDR3 has 14 residues. CDR3 loop: CAISAGGTSYEQYF. In nucleotides, the CDR3 is TGTGCCATCAGTGCGGGAGGTACATCCTACGAGCAGTACTTC.

The chain employs TRBV27 and TRBJ1-1; TRBD1 might be the D (5 bases). The V end lost 8 bases, the J end lost 5 bases, and 18 bases lay between the germline ends. Germline V gene data show CDR1 as MNHEY and CDR2 as SMNVEV (reference sequence). The CDR3 sequence is 14 residues long. CDR3 amino acids: CASGSGTGGTEAFF. The DNA for the CDR3 is TGTGCCAGCGGTAGCGGGACCGGAGGGACTGAAGCTTTCTTT.

The chain has TRBV28 and TRBJ2-7; 7 bases are a match to TRBD2. The CDR3 runs to 15 residues. From germline, CDR1 is MDHEN and CDR2 SYDVKM. The V and J ends lost 2 bases and 0 bases, in that order; junction bases with no gene match: 4. The CDR3 spells CASSLALALSYEQYF. DNA for the CDR3: TGTGCCAGCAGTTTAGCACTAGCGCTCTCCTACGAGCAGTACTTC. Full variable domain (outside the CDR3, taken from reference TRBV28 and TRBJ2-7): DVKVTQSSRYLVKRTGEKVFLECVQDMDHENMFWYRQDPGLGLRLIYFSYDVKMKEKGDIPEGYSVSREKKERFSLILESASTNQTSMYLCASSLALALSYEQYFGPGTRLTVT.

This clone has a single count. This rearrangement joins TRBV21-1 to TRBJ2-2; the table's D call TRBD2 went unverified against the DNA. TRBV21-1 is noted as a pseudogene. CDR3 length equals 14 residues. Written as DNA, the CDR3 is TGTGCCAGCCGCCCGAGCGGCAACACCGGGGAGCTGTTTTTT. Translation gives CASRPSGNTGELFF.

The chain employs TRBV4-1 and TRBJ2-1; weak D call: TRBD2 (5 bases). The CDR3 length is 17 residues. The V end was cut by 3 bases, the J end by 1 base, with 16 bases between. Germline CDR1 and CDR2: MGHRA and YSYEKL. CDR3 sequence: CASSQPPDSESYNEQFF. CDR3 in DNA: TGCGCCAGCAGCCAGCCTCCGGACTCCGAATCCTACAATGAGCAGTTCTTC.

The V and J genes are TRBV28 and TRBJ2-7, with TRBD1 as a possible D gene (7 bases). In germline, CDR1 is MDHEN, CDR2 SYDVKM. Trimming cost V 3 bases and J 3 bases, with 15 bases left between them. The CDR3 contains 15 residues. The CDR3 DNA is TGTGCCAGCAGTTTGAGGAGGGCAGGGGGCTACGAGCAGTACTTC. Protein product: CASSLRRAGGYEQYF.